These T cell receptor beta chains were read from a single sample in a study of Graves' ophthalmopathy and Graves' hyperthyroidism. TCRdb fed the multiplex PCR reads into MiXCR, producing one record per CDR3 protein. Among 600,000 to 700,000 distinct CDR3 sequences, 35% to 50% were seen once, and the ten largest hold 3.3%. Sequencing was done on a sample of peripheral blood. These receptors came from an adult man with Graves' ophthalmopathy. The CDR3 runs from the conserved cysteine through the conserved F or W. A D gene is named only where the DNA matches it firmly. The size entry is marked missing in some rows and otherwise reads once, few, many or a size class.

v_call	d_call	j_call	clone_size	cdr3_nt	cdr3_aa
TRBV27	-	TRBJ1-1	-	TGTGCCAGCCACGAGACGGACACTGAAGCTTTCTTT	CASHETDTEAFF
TRBV7-2	TRBD1	TRBJ2-6	-	TGTGCCAGCAGCTTACGGCAGGGGGTCCTTGCTGGGGCCAACGTCCTGACTTTC	CASSLRQGVLAGANVLTF
TRBV19	-	TRBJ1-5	few	TGTGCCAGTAGTACAGGGTTTCGGAATCAGCCCCAGCATTTT	CASSTGFRNQPQHF
TRBV25-1	-	TRBJ2-3	-	TGTGCCAGCAGCCCTGGACAGTCCACAGATACGCAGTATTTT	CASSPGQSTDTQYF
TRBV2	TRBD1	TRBJ1-2	many	TGTGCCAGCAGTATTCAAAGGGGGCCGGGTGGCTACACCTTC	CASSIQRGPGGYTF
TRBV29-1	TRBD2	TRBJ2-5	many	TGCAGCGCTGGCGGGGGGGATCAAGAGACCCAGTACTTC	CSAGGGDQETQYF
TRBV7-8	-	TRBJ2-7	many	TGTGCCAGCAGTATACCAAGGGGAAACTACGAGCAGTACTTC	CASSIPRGNYEQYF
TRBV14	-	TRBJ1-2	-	TGTGCCAGCAGCCACAGGGAGAACTATGGCTACACCTTC	CASSHRENYGYTF
TRBV7-8	-	TRBJ1-6	many	TGTGCCAGCAGCTTTCGAGGGACGAGAAATTCACCCCTCCACTTT	CASSFRGTRNSPLHF
TRBV7-2	-	TRBJ2-2	-	TGTGCCAGCAGCTTCACTCCTGCGAACACCGGGGAGCTGTTTTTT	CASSFTPANTGELFF
TRBV10-3	TRBD1	TRBJ2-2	few	TGTGCCATCAGTGACCGGGACAGGGTAGGGGCCGGGGAGCTGTTTTTT	CAISDRDRVGAGELFF
TRBV14	-	TRBJ2-7	-	TGTGCCAGCAGCCAAGAGGTCGCAGCGTCCTACGAGCAGTACTTC	CASSQEVAASYEQYF